This paragraph covers one TCR beta chain sequence. Antigen unknown. This entry belongs to a study of CD8 T cells in ankylosing spondylitis. Study observations and caveats: Within matched ankylosing spondylitis synovial fluid, disease-linked clones were reportedly significantly enriched. Ankylosing spondylitis blood appeared to carry a characteristic TCR beta motif of several highly homologous variants.

This CDR3 contains 14 residues. V was trimmed by 0 bases and J by 6 bases, leaving 9 bases between them. Germline CDR1 reads LNHNV; CDR2 reads YYDKDF (reference sequence). Via MiXCR, TCRdb re-called the 5' RACE reads, giving one row per CDR3 protein. The sample shows about 450,000 distinct CDR3 sequences, about 25% of them seen only once. The sample taken for sequencing was blood, either unsorted or a sorted T cell fraction (not recorded which). This TCR was sampled from a male donor with ankylosing spondylitis. J is TRBJ2-1 and V is TRBV15; no clear D. The CDR3 nucleotides are TGTGCCACCAGCAGAGATAATGGTGGCAATGAGCAGTTCTTC. The encoded protein is CATSRDNGGNEQFF.